The source of this T cell receptor beta chain is a study of Ad26.COV2.S vaccination and SARS-CoV-2 variants (dated by TCRdb to the early 2020s). Context from the whole study: Vaccine-arm donors came from COV1001, a multicentre, randomized, double-blind, placebo-controlled phase I-IIa trial of Ad26.COV2.S in healthy adults. Ad26.COV2.S was administered intramuscularly at a dose of 5x10^10 or 1x10^11 viral particles, either as one shot or as two shots given 56 days apart. Sequencing of the TCRbeta repertoire served to evaluate the specificity and breadth of SARS-CoV-2-reactive T cell receptors following Ad26.COV2.S vaccination. A total of about 30 samples were included in the TCR-sequenced set, comprising around 19 Ad26.COV2.S vaccine recipients, 5 placebo recipients and 8 SARS-CoV-2 convalescent individuals. Participants in the trial were split at random into five groups of five each, receiving low-dose or high-dose Ad26.COV2.S once or twice, or else placebo on both occasions. Investigators remained blinded to trial group allocation during experiments and outcome assessment. Results and caveats for the whole study, not just this receptor: The authors noted that total T cell responses may have been underestimated by the TCR breadth and depth analyses. Ad26.COV2.S recipients had higher spike-specific TCR breadth than placebo recipients (P = 0.0014). The study was not powered for comparison of responses between vaccine doses or regimens. After vaccination, substantial breadth of spike-specific CD8+ and CD4+ T cell responses was reported. Comparable non-spike TCR breadth was observed between vaccine and placebo recipients, consistent with only spike being contained in the vaccine.

The immunoSEQ Assay was the method used to sequence TCRbeta CDR3 regions. After extraction, genomic DNA underwent amplification by bias-controlled multiplex PCR, followed by high-throughput sequencing. The authors' analysis ran thus. To quantify the absolute abundance of every unique TCRbeta CDR3 region, sequences were collapsed and filtered. T cell fraction was estimated by normalizing TCRbeta template counts to usable DNA, with usable DNA measured through amplification of reference genes found in all nucleated cells. Repertoire TCRs were annotated as SARS-CoV-2-specific by exact matching of V gene, CDR3 amino acid sequence and J gene to a known reactive TCR set. MIRA supplied the reference SARS-CoV-2 TCR set, which was filtered for enrichment in COVID-19-positive ImmuneCODE repertoires so that public or cross-reactive TCRs were removed. Drawing on the MIRA antigens, annotated TCRs were analysed further at the level of specific ORF or position within ORF. Depth was the summed frequency of annotated unique rearrangements, while breadth was defined as annotated unique rearrangements over total unique productive rearrangements. Two-sided Wilcoxon rank-sum tests were applied when comparing TCR breadth between groups. What TCRdb holds here is the immuneACCESS table cut down to in-frame rearrangements. Part of the clones is not present; checked against another copy, under half of the missing clones reflect an unresolved V gene, and the others are unexplained. The DNA gave D and trimming, while V, J and clone size come from that table. For this sample the table gives some 320,000 clones, of which roughly 84% were detected only once. The leading ten clones occupy approximately 2% of the sample.

This specimen's treatment or condition label, per the study, means: 19 received Ad26.COV2.S at low or high dose, single or two shots; roughly five received placebo; per-sample allocation not given. For vaccine and placebo recipients, repertoires were sequenced using samples collected on day 63 after the first injection. Cohort 1b enrolled 20 to 30 adults aged 18-55 years at a single site in Boston, USA, between 29 July and 7 August 2020. Ad26.COV2.S consisted of a replication-incompetent adenovirus type 26 vector by which a prefusion-stabilized SARS-CoV-2 spike protein from the original Wuhan strain was expressed. Worth noting for this clone: Its target antigen remains unknown. Base quality data are lacking; no much larger clone is found one base away.

Its CDR3 holds 17 amino acids, cysteine through phenylalanine. The kept DNA is CDR3 alone, 51 bases in frame from the first base. Cut back by 4 bases and 3 bases, the V and J ends lie 22 bases apart. Via the germline V gene (reference sequence), CDR1 is LNHDA and CDR2 SQIVND. The sequence came from a person between 18 and 65 years old who received the Ad26.COV2.S COVID-19 vaccine or a placebo. The source was peripheral blood, collected in a trial of Ad26.COV2.S vaccine versus placebo. Recombination joined TRBV19 with TRBJ2-7; the D region possibly corresponds to TRBD2 (6 bases align). The DNA sequence reads TGTGCCAGTAGTAAGGAGGGGAGAGGACATTCCTTCTACGAGCAGTACTTC. It translates as CASSKEGRGHSFYEQYF.